The 25 T cell receptor beta chains below all came from one sample that was sequenced in a study of CD8+ T cells in alopecia areata. As to treatment: oral pan-JAK inhibitor, 5-10 mg twice daily. In each case, RNA was isolated and then reverse transcribed into cDNA as the sequencing template. Here immunoSEQ multiplex PCR was the method, and the copy in TCRdb shows in-frame clones only, minus some. The sample has about 200,000 clones, 55% to 70% seen once. The sequences come from CD4+ T cells sorted from blood, collected at week 4, from a patient treated with tofacitinib. These TCRs come from a human donor with alopecia areata.

The V gene is TRBV6-1, the J gene TRBJ1-1, with no clear D. This CDR3 contains 14 residues. CDR1 and CDR2 (germline): MNHNS, SASEGT. The V and J ends lost 4 bases and 3 bases respectively, with 12 bases between them. CDR3 sequence: CASSVRRPDTEAFF. For the CDR3, the DNA is TGTGCCAGCAGTGTAAGACGGCCAGACACTGAAGCTTTCTTT.

The CDR3 reads CASSQPGRGEGYTF. The CDR3 coding sequence is TGCGCCAGCAGCCAACCTGGGAGAGGGGAAGGCTACACCTTC. This chain uses TRBV4-1 with TRBJ1-2; D perhaps matches TRBD1 (5 bases). The CDR3 totals 14 residues. V lost 2 bases to trimming and J lost 8 bases, with 15 bases between them. Looked up from germline, CDR1 is MGHRA and CDR2 is YSYEKL.

This clone was counted a single time. The V call is TRBV30, the J call TRBJ1-1; TRBD1 aligns across 9 bases. The CDR3 consists of 13 residues. Germline V CDR1 and CDR2: GTSNPN, SVGIG (reference sequence). Unmatched junction bases numbered 1, after V lost 4 bases and J lost 1 base. The CDR3 spells CAWKQGANTEAFF. The CDR3 bases are TGTGCCTGGAAACAGGGGGCGAACACTGAAGCTTTCTTT. Looking up the rest from reference TRBV30 and TRBJ1-1 gives the full variable domain: SQTIHQWPATLVQPVGSPLSLECTVEGTSNPNLYWYRQAAGRGLQLLFYSVGIGQISSEVPQNLSASRPQDRQFILSSKKLLLSDSGFYLCAWKQGANTEAFFGQGTRLTVV.

V and J are TRBV29-1 and TRBJ2-1; 9 bases align to TRBD1. Germline V gene lookup returns CDR1 SQVTM and CDR2 ANQGSEA. J lost 5 bases, V lost 6 bases, and 2 bases had no gene match. The CDR3 is 12 amino acids. CDR3 nucleotides: TGCAGCGTGTGGGACAGGGACAATGAGCAGTTCTTC. Its translation is CSVWDRDNEQFF.

V and J are TRBV9 and TRBJ1-1, with 7 bases identical to TRBD1. Germline CDR1 SGDLS, CDR2 YYNGEE. The length of the CDR3 is 15 residues. After removal of 6 bases from V and 0 bases from J, the junction contained 8 bases not matched to a gene. The CDR3 sequence is CASTRQGELNTEAFF. The CDR3 nucleotides read TGTGCCAGCACCCGTCAGGGGGAGCTGAACACTGAAGCTTTCTTT.

This chain connects TRBV30 to TRBJ2-7; D is uncertain. The CDR3 is made up of 14 amino acids. Germline assignment: CDR1 GTSNPN and CDR2 SVGIG (reference sequence). V lost 0 bases and J lost 6, with 15 bases in between. Here the CDR3 DNA reads TGTGCCTGGAGTGTCAGCAGGTTTCCCTCCGAGCAGTACTTC. Encoded protein: CAWSVSRFPSEQYF.

As DNA, the CDR3 is TGTGCCAGCAGTCGAGAAGAATATGGCTACACCTTC. Protein sequence: CASSREEYGYTF. The chain carries TRBV2 and TRBJ1-2; D remains ambiguous. Germline loops: CDR1 SNHLY, CDR2 FYNNEI. Trimming pared 5 bases from V and 5 bases from J, leaving 9 bases between. The CDR3 has 12 amino acids.

In this sample, this clone turned up a few times. V and J are TRBV4-1 and TRBJ2-3; the D is unclear. There are 14 residues in the CDR3. From germline, CDR1 is MGHRA and CDR2 YSYEKL. V lost 1 base and J 4 bases, leaving 9 bases between the germline ends. The CDR3 is CASSQGTGADTQYF. CDR3 DNA: TGCGCCAGCAGCCAAGGGACCGGCGCAGATACGCAGTATTTT.

The chain employs TRBV29-1 and TRBJ1-3; a weak D match, TRBD1 (6 bases). V was cut by 7 bases and J by 2 bases, with 18 bases left in between. This CDR3 is 15 amino acids long. Germline V gene data show CDR1 as SQVTM and CDR2 as ANQGSEA. In DNA, the CDR3 is TGCAGCGCCTCACCCGGCAGGGGTACTGGAAACACCATATATTTT. Its protein product is CSASPGRGTGNTIYF.

The chain recombines TRBV2 with TRBJ1-1; TRBD1 aligns across 7 bases. The CDR3 spans 13 residues. V shed 6 bases, J shed 7 bases, and the junction held 8 bases outside the gene matches. Germline loops: CDR1 SNHLY, CDR2 FYNNEI. This CDR3 reads CASSSTGQVEAFF. CDR3 DNA sequence: TGTGCCAGCAGCTCAACTGGACAGGTTGAAGCTTTCTTT.

The chain employs TRBV5-4 and TRBJ2-1; D assignment may be TRBD1 or TRBD2 (6 bases each). This CDR3 has 15 residues. Deletions cut 4 bases from V and 2 bases from J, with 13 bases between. Germline V CDR1 and CDR2: SGHNT, YYREEE (reference sequence). This chain's CDR3 is CASSLQGGTYNEQFF. In nucleotides, the CDR3 is TGTGCCAGCAGCCTACAGGGAGGTACCTACAATGAGCAGTTCTTC.

This sequence joins TRBV7-9 and TRBJ1-6; 7 bases match TRBD1. V lost 6 bases to trimming and J lost 8 bases; unmatched junction nucleotides: 7. The CDR3 is made up of 14 amino acids. From germline, CDR1 is SEHNR and CDR2 FQNEAQ (reference sequence). The CDR3 region is CASRTTGADSPLHF. The CDR3 bases are TGTGCCAGCAGGACAACAGGGGCGGATTCACCCCTCCACTTT.

The chain uses TRBV9 and TRBJ1-2; 9 bases map to TRBD1. Germline values: CDR1 SGDLS, CDR2 YYNGEE. This CDR3 region has 14 residues. Trimming cost V 4 bases and J 7 bases; bases outside gene matches: 8. The CDR3 sequence is CASSLGQGFGGYTF. The CDR3, as DNA: TGTGCCAGCAGCCTGGGACAGGGCTTTGGTGGCTACACCTTC. Full variable domain (outside the CDR3, taken from reference TRBV9 and TRBJ1-2): DSGVTQTPKHLITATGQRVTLRCSPRSGDLSVYWYQQSLDQGLQFLIQYYNGEERAKGNILERFSAQQFPDLHSELNLSSLELGDSALYFCASSLGQGFGGYTFGSGTRLTVV.

J is TRBJ1-2 and V is TRBV30; weak D call: TRBD1 (6 bases). Germline lookup yields CDR1 GTSNPN and CDR2 SVGIG (reference sequence). The CDR3 covers 14 residues. V dropped 3 bases and J dropped 4 bases, with 15 bases sitting between them. The CDR3 reads CAWSVEQGFYGYTF. CDR3 bases: TGTGCCTGGAGCGTAGAACAGGGATTCTATGGCTACACCTTC.

This chain connects TRBV29-1 to TRBJ1-3; no clear D. Germline V gene lookup returns CDR1 SQVTM and CDR2 ANQGSEA. The CDR3 totals 14 residues. Trimming removed 0 bases from V and 4 bases from J, with 10 bases in between. CDR3 in amino acids: CSVEDPPTGNTIYF. CDR3 nucleotides: TGCAGCGTTGAAGACCCCCCTACGGGAAACACCATATATTTT. The variable domain in full, with the rest retrieved from reference TRBV29-1 and TRBJ1-3, is SAVISQKPSRDICQRGTSLTIQCQVDSQVTMMFWYRQQPGQSLTLIATANQGSEATYESGFVIDKFPISRPNLTFSTLTVSNMSPEDSSIYLCSVEDPPTGNTIYFGEGSWLTVV.

The rearrangement links TRBV4-2 to TRBJ2-5, with TRBD2 matching 14 bases. The CDR3 spans 15 residues. The germline V gene has CDR1 LGHNA and CDR2 YNFKEQ. V gave up 7 bases and J gave up 4 bases; unmatched junction bases: 5. CDR3 sequence (DNA): TGTGCCAGCACTCGACTAGCGGGGGGGCGAGAGACCCAGTACTTC. Translation gives CASTRLAGGRETQYF.

This clone turned up a few times. The CDR3 region is CASSQVRASGSNEQFF. The CDR3 nucleotides are TGCGCCAGCAGCCAAGTTAGGGCTAGCGGGTCAAATGAGCAGTTCTTC. The gene calls are TRBV4-1 and TRBJ2-1; 8 bases are shared with TRBD2. The CDR3 totals 16 residues. V shed 1 base, J shed 7 bases, and the junction held 9 bases outside the gene matches. Germline loops: CDR1 MGHRA, CDR2 YSYEKL.

The sample holds a few counts of this clone. The chain's CDR3 is CSVDRGDSGANVLTF. CDR3 DNA: TGCAGCGTGGACAGGGGGGACTCTGGGGCCAACGTCCTGACTTTC. This chain uses TRBV29-1 with TRBJ2-6; 10 bases map to TRBD1. J was trimmed by 0 bases and V by 6 bases; bases with no gene match: 2. The CDR3 has 15 residues. Germline CDR1 SQVTM, CDR2 ANQGSEA.

This clone appeared once. The chain is built from TRBV5-6 and TRBJ1-2; 8 bases fit TRBD1. Germline V gene sequence: CDR1 SGHDT, CDR2 YYEEEE. The CDR3 totals 15 residues. With 4 bases clipped from V and 8 bases from J, the junction kept 13 bases outside the gene matches. CDR3 nucleotide sequence: TGTGCCAGCAGCCCCCCCAATCGACAGGGGCTGGGCTACACCTTC. This gives the protein CASSPPNRQGLGYTF.

J is TRBJ2-5 and V is TRBV5-1; D is unclear. From germline, CDR1 is SGHRS and CDR2 YFSETQ. The CDR3 sequence is 13 residues long. V shed 0 bases and J shed 4 bases, with 7 bases lying between them. The CDR3 here is CASSLEVAETQYF. The CDR3, as DNA: TGCGCCAGCAGCTTGGAAGTGGCAGAGACCCAGTACTTC.

A few counts support this clone. This chain links TRBV28 with TRBJ1-1; 10 bases align to TRBD1. From germline, CDR1 is MDHEN and CDR2 SYDVKM. CDR3 size: 14 residues. The junction had 6 bases not matched to a gene; V was cut back by 7 bases and J by 4 bases. The CDR3, as DNA: TGTGCCAGCAACACCGGGACAGGGGCCACTGAAGCTTTCTTT. This translates into CASNTGTGATEAFF.

The chain joins TRBV30 to TRBJ2-7; 7 bases line up with TRBD1. The germline V gene encodes CDR1 GTSNPN and CDR2 SVGIG (reference sequence). CDR3 size: 16 residues. V trimming: 3 bases; J trimming: 3 bases; junction bases outside the gene matches: 14. CDR3 nucleotide sequence: TGTGCCTGGAGCTCCGGGAAAGGGGACAGATACTACGAGCAGTACTTC. It codes for CAWSSGKGDRYYEQYF. The full variable domain, completed using reference TRBV30 and TRBJ2-7, is SQTIHQWPATLVQPVGSPLSLECTVEGTSNPNLYWYRQAAGRGLQLLFYSVGIGQISSEVPQNLSASRPQDRQFILSSKKLLLSDSGFYLCAWSSGKGDRYYEQYFGPGTRLTVT.

The chain links TRBV9 to TRBJ2-3; D remains ambiguous. CDR1 and CDR2 from the germline V gene are SGDLS and YYNGEE. Trimming took 0 bases from V and 2 from J, leaving 7 bases between them. The CDR3 runs 14 residues. Here the CDR3 reads CASSVGPITDTQYF. The CDR3 DNA sequence: TGTGCCAGCAGCGTAGGACCGATCACAGATACGCAGTATTTT.

The V call is TRBV15, the J call TRBJ1-2, with D perhaps matching TRBD1 (6 bases). The germline CDR1 and CDR2 sequences are LNHNV and YYDKDF (reference sequence). This CDR3 spans 14 amino acids. The germline V and J ends were trimmed by 5 bases and 6 bases, with 16 bases remaining between them. In nucleotides, the CDR3 is TGTGCCACCAGCGTAAGGGGTGGGGACAATGGCTACACCTTC. Translating gives CATSVRGGDNGYTF.

The chain joins TRBV2 to TRBJ1-2; D is unclear. The germline CDR1 and CDR2 sequences are SNHLY and FYNNEI. V shed 3 bases and J shed 3 bases, with 5 bases lying between them. This CDR3 has 12 amino acids. CDR3 sequence reads: CASSESDYGYTF. In DNA, the CDR3 is TGTGCCAGCAGTGAGTCAGACTATGGCTACACCTTC.